The 21 T cell receptor beta chains below come from one sample, sequenced in a study of T cell responses to AZD1222 COVID-19 vaccine. Profiling relied on immunoSEQ multiplex PCR, and the TCRdb table lists in-frame clones only, not all of them. The sample consists of around 130,000 clones, about 89% of them appearing once. This specimen consisted of peripheral blood, obtained on day 0 of AZD1222 vaccination. The receptor source for this set is an adult in good health.

This chain links TRBV5-1 with TRBJ1-5; D not certain. Germline V gene lookup returns CDR1 SGHRS and CDR2 YFSETQ. CDR3 length: 14 amino acids. Trimming shortened V by 3 bases and J by 8 bases, and 15 bases separated the two germline ends. The CDR3 reads CASSSSGREEPQHF. CDR3 bases: TGCGCCAGCAGCTCGTCGGGCCGCGAGGAGCCCCAGCATTTT.

The rearrangement joins TRBV30 to TRBJ1-1, with 9 bases fitting TRBD1. This CDR3 has 17 amino acids. J lost 7 bases, V lost 5 bases, and 20 bases had no gene match. CDR1 and CDR2 from the germline V gene are GTSNPN and SVGIG (reference sequence). The CDR3 region has the DNA TGTGCCTGGGGGGAGGGCCGTAAAGGGACAGGGATCGGTGAAGCTTTCTTT. It is translated as CAWGEGRKGTGIGEAFF.

This chain connects TRBV12-3 or TRBV12-4 to TRBJ1-6, with 8 positions matching TRBD1. The CDR3 totals 13 residues. V trimming: 10 bases; J trimming: 10 bases; junction bases outside the gene matches: 9. Here the CDR3 reads CATTRGQRSPLHF. In DNA form, the CDR3 reads TGTGCCACCACCAGGGGGCAACGATCACCCCTCCACTTT.

This clone is a singleton in its sample. The chain recombines TRBV6-5 with TRBJ1-1, with 8 bases lining up with TRBD1. Germline CDR1 is MNHEY and CDR2 is SVGAGI. The V gene end was trimmed by 6 bases and the J gene end by 2 bases; junction bases not matched to a gene: 5. This CDR3 is 14 amino acids long. The CDR3 here is CASRPTGANTEAFF. DNA of the CDR3: TGTGCCAGCAGGCCGACAGGGGCCAACACTGAAGCTTTCTTT.

The chain joins TRBV28 to TRBJ1-3; D is undetermined. Looked up from germline, CDR1 is MDHEN and CDR2 is SYDVKM. The CDR3 has 11 amino acids. Trimming shortened V by 6 bases and J by 5 bases, and 5 bases separated the two germline ends. In DNA, the CDR3 is TGTGCCAGCAGCGGCCGAAACACCATATATTTT. Translating gives CASSGRNTIYF.

The chain recombines TRBV7-8 with TRBJ2-7; D unresolved. Germline assignment: CDR1 SGHVS and CDR2 FQNEAQ. V shed 5 bases and J shed 0 bases, with 14 bases lying between them. The length of the CDR3 is 15 residues. For the CDR3, the DNA is TGTGCCAGCAGCCCGCGAACTGAATTCTCCTACGAGCAGTACTTC. Its translation is CASSPRTEFSYEQYF.

V gene TRBV28 combines with J gene TRBJ2-2, with 13 bases that match TRBD2. Trimming at V came to 5 bases and at J to 2 bases, leaving 8 bases not matched to a gene. CDR3 length equals 18 residues. Germline CDR1 reads MDHEN; CDR2 reads SYDVKM. CDR3 sequence reads: CASSPRTSGSLNTGELFF. The CDR3 DNA is TGTGCCAGCAGTCCTCGGACTAGCGGGAGTTTAAACACCGGGGAGCTGTTTTTT.

This clone showed up just once. The CDR3 nucleotides are TGTGCCAGCAGCCAAGGGGTCAGGGGAGGCACTGAAGCTTTCTTT. Its protein is CASSQGVRGGTEAFF. The rearrangement uses TRBV3-1 (or the pseudogene TRBV3-2) and TRBJ1-1; possible D gene TRBD1, 6 bases. The CDR3 totals 15 residues. From germline, CDR1 is LGHDT and CDR2 YNNKEL (reference sequence). Trimming cost V 1 base and J 4 bases, with 13 bases left between them.

The chain carries TRBV2 and TRBJ1-4; D might be TRBD1 (5 bases). CDR3 length: 14 residues. V dropped 8 bases and J dropped 7 bases, with 17 bases sitting between them. Germline loops: CDR1 SNHLY, CDR2 FYNNEI. The CDR3: CASGGEITVEKLFF. In nucleotides, the CDR3 is TGTGCCAGCGGGGGGGAGATAACGGTTGAAAAACTGTTTTTT.

The chain recombines TRBV5-4 with TRBJ1-6; D gene unclear. The CDR3 has 15 amino acids. From germline, CDR1 is SGHNT and CDR2 YYREEE (reference sequence). V gave up 3 bases and J gave up 14 bases, with 21 bases separating them. The CDR3 spells CASSSQRANREALHF. CDR3 sequence (DNA): TGTGCCAGCAGCTCCCAGAGGGCCAACCGAGAGGCCCTCCACTTT.

The rearrangement joins TRBV13 to TRBJ1-1, with D tentatively TRBD1 (5 bases). Trimming cost V 5 bases and J 13 bases, with 17 bases left between them. The CDR3 has 12 amino acids. Germline CDR1 is PRHDT and CDR2 is FYEKMQ (reference sequence). The CDR3 nucleotides read TGTGCCAGCAGCCAGGGAAAGAACATGGGTTTCTTT. Translating gives CASSQGKNMGFF. Using reference TRBV13 and TRBJ1-1 for the parts outside the CDR3, the full variable domain is AAGVIQSPRHLIKEKRETATLKCYPIPRHDTVYWYQQGPGQDPQFLISFYEKMQSDKGSIPDRFSAQQFSDYHSELNMSSLELGDSALYFCASSQGKNMGFFGQGTRLTVV.

The V gene is TRBV5-1, the J gene TRBJ1-1; TRBD1 matches at 7 bases. The CDR3 extends over 15 amino acids. Trimming removed 4 bases from V and 4 bases from J; junction bases left unmatched: 10. Per germline, CDR1 SGHRS and CDR2 YFSETQ. The CDR3 DNA sequence: TGCGCCAGCAGCCAAAGCGTAGACAGGGTCACTGAAGCTTTCTTT. This gives the protein CASSQSVDRVTEAFF. The complete variable domain, with remaining parts taken from reference TRBV5-1 and TRBJ1-1, reads KAGVTQTPRYLIKTRGQQVTLSCSPISGHRSVSWYQQTPGQGLQFLFEYFSETQRNKGNFPGRFSGRQFSNSRSEMNVSTLELGDSALYLCASSQSVDRVTEAFFGQGTRLTVV.

The chain combines TRBV11-2 with TRBJ1-2; D remains unclear. The V end lost 2 bases, the J end lost 2 bases, and 9 bases lay between the germline ends. The CDR3 sequence is 14 residues long. CDR1 is SGHAT and CDR2 is FQNNGV in the germline V gene. CDR3 sequence: CASSLLPGNYGYTF. As DNA, the CDR3 is TGTGCCAGCAGCTTATTACCGGGGAACTATGGCTACACCTTC.

V gene TRBV3-1 (or the pseudogene TRBV3-2) combines with J gene TRBJ1-2; D is uncertain. The V end was cut by 1 base, the J end by 8 bases, with 14 bases between. The germline V gene has CDR1 LGHDT and CDR2 YNNKEL (reference sequence). CDR3 length equals 14 residues. CDR3 bases: TGTGCCAGCAGCCAAGGTGTGAGTCGTACGGGCTACACCTTC. Its translation is CASSQGVSRTGYTF.

The chain is built from TRBV5-1 and TRBJ1-2; TRBD1 is a possible D gene (6 bases). Trimming shortened V by 3 bases and J by 4 bases, and 13 bases separated the two germline ends. The CDR3 runs 14 residues. Germline V gene sequence: CDR1 SGHRS, CDR2 YFSETQ. CDR3 in amino acids: CASSYSEGGYGYTF. As DNA, the CDR3 is TGCGCCAGCAGCTACTCCGAGGGGGGCTATGGCTACACCTTC.

This clone was seen a handful of times. The chain employs TRBV3-1 (or the pseudogene TRBV3-2) and TRBJ2-7; D uncertain. Trimming removed 4 bases from V and 2 bases from J, with 12 bases in between. This CDR3 is built from 14 residues. Per germline, CDR1 LGHDT and CDR2 YNNKEL (reference sequence). The CDR3 DNA reads as TGTGCCAGCAGCCTCGGTCTACTCGCCTACGAGCAGTACTTC. It yields the protein CASSLGLLAYEQYF.

The chain carries TRBV6-5 and TRBJ1-6; D remains unclear. The CDR3 consists of 12 residues. The germline gives CDR1 MNHEY, CDR2 SVGAGI. V shed 6 bases and J shed 15 bases, with 15 bases lying between them. The CDR3 loop reads CASRRPGLVLHF. For the CDR3, the DNA is TGTGCCAGCAGGCGACCGGGGTTAGTCCTCCACTTT.

CDR3 residues: CASSQVQNTEAFF. CDR3 in DNA: TGTGCCAGCAGCCAGGTACAGAACACTGAAGCTTTCTTT. The chain uses TRBV3-1 (or the pseudogene TRBV3-2) and TRBJ1-1; D gene unclear. Germline V gene data show CDR1 as LGHDT and CDR2 as YNNKEL (reference sequence). Trimming shortened V by 3 bases and J by 1 base, and 6 bases separated the two germline ends. There are 13 residues in the CDR3.

This chain links TRBV5-4 with TRBJ2-2, with D perhaps TRBD2 (5 bases). Per germline, CDR1 SGHNT and CDR2 YYREEE (reference sequence). Trimming stripped 0 bases from V and 0 bases from J, with 9 bases between. This CDR3 has 16 amino acids. This CDR3 is CASSLEARANTGELFF. The CDR3 DNA is TGTGCCAGCAGCTTGGAGGCGCGGGCGAACACCGGGGAGCTGTTTTTT.

The V call is TRBV19, the J call TRBJ1-5; D remains unclear. V shed 8 bases and J shed 11 bases, with 13 bases lying between them. The germline CDR1 and CDR2 sequences are LNHDA and SQIVND (reference sequence). The CDR3 has 11 residues. CDR3 loop: CASQTGGAQHF. Here the CDR3 DNA reads TGTGCCAGTCAAACCGGTGGAGCCCAGCATTTT. Based on the CDR3 plus reference TRBV19 and TRBJ1-5, the full variable domain is DGGITQSPKYLFRKEGQNVTLSCEQNLNHDAMYWYRQDPGQGLRLIYYSQIVNDFQKGDIAEGYSVSREKKESFPLTVTSAQKNPTAFYLCASQTGGAQHFGDGTRLSIL.

V gene TRBV13 combines with J gene TRBJ1-2; 10 bases align to TRBD1. The length of the CDR3 is 17 residues. V lost 5 bases to trimming and J lost 1 base; unmatched junction nucleotides: 10. The germline V gene encodes CDR1 PRHDT and CDR2 FYEKMQ (reference sequence). The CDR3 coding sequence is TGTGCCAGCAGCGCCGGGACAGGGGAACCCCGTAACTATGGCTACACCTTC. It translates to CASSAGTGEPRNYGYTF.